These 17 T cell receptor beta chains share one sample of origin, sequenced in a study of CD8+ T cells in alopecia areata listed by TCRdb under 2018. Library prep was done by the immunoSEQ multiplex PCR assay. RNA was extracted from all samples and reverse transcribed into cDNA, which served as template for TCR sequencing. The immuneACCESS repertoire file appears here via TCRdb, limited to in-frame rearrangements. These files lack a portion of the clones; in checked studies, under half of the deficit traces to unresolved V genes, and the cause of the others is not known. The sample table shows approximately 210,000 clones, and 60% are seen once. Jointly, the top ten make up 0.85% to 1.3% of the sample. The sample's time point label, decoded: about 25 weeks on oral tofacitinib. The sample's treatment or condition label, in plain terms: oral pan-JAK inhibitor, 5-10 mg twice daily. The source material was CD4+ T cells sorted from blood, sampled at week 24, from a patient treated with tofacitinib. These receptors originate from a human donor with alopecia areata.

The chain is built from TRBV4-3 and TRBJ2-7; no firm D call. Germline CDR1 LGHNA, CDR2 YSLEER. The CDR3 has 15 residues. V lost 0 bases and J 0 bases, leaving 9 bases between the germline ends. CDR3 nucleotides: TGCGCCAGCAGCCAAGATACCACGGTCTCCTACGAGCAGTACTTC. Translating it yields CASSQDTTVSYEQYF.

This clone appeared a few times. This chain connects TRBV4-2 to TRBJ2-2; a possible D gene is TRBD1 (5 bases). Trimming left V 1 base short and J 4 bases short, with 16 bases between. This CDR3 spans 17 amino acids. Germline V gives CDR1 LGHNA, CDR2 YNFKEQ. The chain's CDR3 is CASSQGDQGRGTGELFF. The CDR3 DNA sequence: TGTGCCAGCAGCCAAGGGGATCAGGGTAGGGGCACCGGGGAGCTGTTTTTT.

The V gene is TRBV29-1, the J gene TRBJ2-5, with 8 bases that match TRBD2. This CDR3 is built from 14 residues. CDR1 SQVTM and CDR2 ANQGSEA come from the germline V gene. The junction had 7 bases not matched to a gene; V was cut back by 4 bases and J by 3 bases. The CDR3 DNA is TGCAGCGTTGCCTTCTTAGCGGGGAAAGAGACCCAGTACTTC. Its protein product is CSVAFLAGKETQYF.

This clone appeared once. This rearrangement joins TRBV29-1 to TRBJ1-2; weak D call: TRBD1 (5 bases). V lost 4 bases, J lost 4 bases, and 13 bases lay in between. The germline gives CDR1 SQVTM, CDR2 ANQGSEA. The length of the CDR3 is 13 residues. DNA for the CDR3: TGCAGCGTTGTCCCCCAGGGCGTCTATGGCTACACCTTC. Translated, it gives CSVVPQGVYGYTF.

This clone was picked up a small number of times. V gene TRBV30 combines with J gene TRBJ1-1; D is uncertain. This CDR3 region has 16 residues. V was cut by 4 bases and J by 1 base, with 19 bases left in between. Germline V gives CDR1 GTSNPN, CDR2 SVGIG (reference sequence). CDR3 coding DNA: TGTGCCTGGACTGACGATTTGGCAGCCAGGAACACTGAAGCTTTCTTT. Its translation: CAWTDDLAARNTEAFF.

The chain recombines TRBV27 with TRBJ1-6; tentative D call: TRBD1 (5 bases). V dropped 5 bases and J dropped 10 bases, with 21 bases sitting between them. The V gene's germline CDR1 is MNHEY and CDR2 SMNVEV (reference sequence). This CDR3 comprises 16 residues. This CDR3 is CASSPASEIRGSPLHF. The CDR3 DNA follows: TGTGCCAGCAGTCCCGCGAGTGAAATCCGGGGGTCACCCCTCCACTTT.

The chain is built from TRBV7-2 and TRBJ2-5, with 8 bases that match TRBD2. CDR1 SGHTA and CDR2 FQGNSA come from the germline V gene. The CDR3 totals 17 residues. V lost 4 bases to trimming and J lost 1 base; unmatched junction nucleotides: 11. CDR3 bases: TGTGCCAGCAGCTCCCTCCCACCGGCGGGGGGCCAAGAGACCCAGTACTTC. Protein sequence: CASSSLPPAGGQETQYF.

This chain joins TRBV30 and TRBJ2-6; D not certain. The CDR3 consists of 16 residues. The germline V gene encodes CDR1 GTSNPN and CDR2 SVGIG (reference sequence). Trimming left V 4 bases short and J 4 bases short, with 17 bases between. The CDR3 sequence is CAWTSGRTGGANVLTF. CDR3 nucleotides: TGTGCCTGGACAAGTGGCCGCACGGGCGGGGCCAACGTCCTGACTTTC.

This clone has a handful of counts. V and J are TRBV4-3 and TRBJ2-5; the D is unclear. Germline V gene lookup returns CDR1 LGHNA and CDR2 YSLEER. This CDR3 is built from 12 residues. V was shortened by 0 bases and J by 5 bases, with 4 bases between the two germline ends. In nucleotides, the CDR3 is TGCGCCAGCAGCCAAGATCAGGAGACCCAGTACTTC. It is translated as CASSQDQETQYF.

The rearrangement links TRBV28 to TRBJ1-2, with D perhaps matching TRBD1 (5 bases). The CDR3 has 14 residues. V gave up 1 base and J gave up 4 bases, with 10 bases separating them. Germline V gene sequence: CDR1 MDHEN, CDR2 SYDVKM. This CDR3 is CASSLSQGSYGYTF. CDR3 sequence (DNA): TGTGCCAGCAGTTTATCGCAGGGAAGCTATGGCTACACCTTC.

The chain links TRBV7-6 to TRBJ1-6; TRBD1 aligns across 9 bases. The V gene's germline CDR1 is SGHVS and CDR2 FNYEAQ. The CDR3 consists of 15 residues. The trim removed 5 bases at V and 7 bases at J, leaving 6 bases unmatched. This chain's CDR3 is CASSPGQGSNSPLHF. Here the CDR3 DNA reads TGTGCCAGCAGCCCGGGACAGGGAAGCAATTCACCCCTCCACTTT.

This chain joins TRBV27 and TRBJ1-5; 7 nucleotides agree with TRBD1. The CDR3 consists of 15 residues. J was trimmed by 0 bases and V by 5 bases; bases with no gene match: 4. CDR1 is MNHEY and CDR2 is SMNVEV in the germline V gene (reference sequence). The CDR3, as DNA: TGTGCCAGCAGTCGGACAGGACTTAGCAATCAGCCCCAGCATTTT. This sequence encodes CASSRTGLSNQPQHF.

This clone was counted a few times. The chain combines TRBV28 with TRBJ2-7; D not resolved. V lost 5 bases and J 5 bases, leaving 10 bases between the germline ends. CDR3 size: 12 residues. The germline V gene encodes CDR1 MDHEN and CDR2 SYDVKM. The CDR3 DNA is TGTGCCAGCAGTGAGTGGGTGGACGAGCAGTACTTC. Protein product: CASSEWVDEQYF.

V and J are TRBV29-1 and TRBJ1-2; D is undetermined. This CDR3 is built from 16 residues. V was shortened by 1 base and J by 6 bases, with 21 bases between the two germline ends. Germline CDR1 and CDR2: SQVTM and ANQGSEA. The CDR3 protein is CSVEALMGIGRNGYTF. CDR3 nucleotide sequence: TGCAGCGTTGAAGCCCTAATGGGTATCGGGAGGAATGGCTACACCTTC.

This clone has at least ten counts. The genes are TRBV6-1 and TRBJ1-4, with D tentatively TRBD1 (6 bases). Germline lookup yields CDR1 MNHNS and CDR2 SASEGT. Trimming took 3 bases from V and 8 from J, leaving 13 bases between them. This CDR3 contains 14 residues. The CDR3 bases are TGTGCCAGCAGTGACAGGGGATTGGTGGAAAAACTGTTTTTT. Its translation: CASSDRGLVEKLFF.

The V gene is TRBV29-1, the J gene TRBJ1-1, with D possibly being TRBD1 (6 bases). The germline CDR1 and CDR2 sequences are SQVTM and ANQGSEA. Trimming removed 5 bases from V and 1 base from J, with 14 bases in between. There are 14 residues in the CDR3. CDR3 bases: TGCAGCGTTTTCGCCGGGACACCGAACACTGAAGCTTTCTTT. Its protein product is CSVFAGTPNTEAFF.

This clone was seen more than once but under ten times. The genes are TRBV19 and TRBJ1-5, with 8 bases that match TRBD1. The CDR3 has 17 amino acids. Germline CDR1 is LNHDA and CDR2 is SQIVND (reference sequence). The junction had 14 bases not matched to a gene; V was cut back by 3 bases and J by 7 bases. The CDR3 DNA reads TGTGCCAGTAGTATGAAGGGAGGACAGGGCTTTGGGCAGCCCCAGCATTTT. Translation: CASSMKGGQGFGQPQHF.